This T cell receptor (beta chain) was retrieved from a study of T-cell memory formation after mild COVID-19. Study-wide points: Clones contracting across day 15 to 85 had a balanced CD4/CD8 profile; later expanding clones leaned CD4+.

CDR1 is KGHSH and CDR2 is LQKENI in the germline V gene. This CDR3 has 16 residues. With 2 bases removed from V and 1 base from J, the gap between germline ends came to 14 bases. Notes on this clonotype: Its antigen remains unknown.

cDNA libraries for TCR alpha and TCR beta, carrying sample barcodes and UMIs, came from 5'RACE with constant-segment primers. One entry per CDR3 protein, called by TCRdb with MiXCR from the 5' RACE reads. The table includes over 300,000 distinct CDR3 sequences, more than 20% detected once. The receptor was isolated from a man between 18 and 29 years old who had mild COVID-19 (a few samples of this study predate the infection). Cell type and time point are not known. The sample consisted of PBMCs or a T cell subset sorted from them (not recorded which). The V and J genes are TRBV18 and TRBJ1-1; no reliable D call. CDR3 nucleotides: TGTGCCAGCTCACCAGTTGGGGAGAAGCGGAACACTGAAGCTTTCTTT. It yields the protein CASSPVGEKRNTEAFF. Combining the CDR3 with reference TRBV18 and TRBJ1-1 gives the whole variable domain NAGVMQNPRHLVRRRGQEARLRCSPMKGHSHVYWYRQLPEEGLKFMVYLQKENIIDESGMPKERFSAEFPKEGPSILRIQQVVRGDSAAYFCASSPVGEKRNTEAFFGQGTRLTVV.